This T cell receptor beta chain was obtained from a study of blood T cells in healthy people across ages. As regards this clonotype: The junction does not match germline at one end; this may be a read error.

Together with a sample-barcoded 5' primer, a J-beta primer mix was included in a second PCR lasting roughly 6 to 12 cycles. TCRdb passed the 5' RACE reads through MiXCR, listing each CDR3 protein once. The table includes about a million distinct CDR3 sequences, more than 30% detected once. There are 16 residues in the CDR3. CDR1 is MNHEY and CDR2 is SVGAGI in the germline V gene. The receptor was isolated from a man aged 18-30 years in good health. The chain uses TRBV6-5 and TRBJ1-6; TRBD1 is a possible D gene (5 bases). Sequences were obtained from blood. CDR3 sequence: CANSYSIGRGRSPLHF. DNA of the CDR3: TGTGCCAACAGTTACTCGATAGGCCGGGGGAGATCACCCCTCCACTTT.